This T cell receptor (beta chain) appears in the sequencing data of a study of high-grade serous ovarian cancer treatment subgroups. Looking at the study overall: Samples averaged approximately 13,000 reads and several thousand unique TCR beta rearrangements. Study conclusions and caveats: The analyses considered CDR3 and ignored CDR1 and CDR2. Different patients shared almost no repertoire; same-patient tumors shared about 0.11 to 0.85. Without spatial data, bulk sequencing limits insight into HGSC tumor diversity.

The repertoire was sequenced with immunoSEQ multiplex PCR; TCRdb's copy has only in-frame clones and lacks some. This sample has around 1,600 clones, with approximately 70% found just once. As to this clone: Its antigen is currently unknown.

Tumor samples were obtained before definitive surgery or chemotherapy. CDR1 SGHDT and CDR2 YYEEEE come from the germline V gene. The CDR3 is 16 amino acids. After removal of 1 base from V and 2 bases from J, the junction contained 8 bases not matched to a gene. The rearrangement uses TRBV5-6 and TRBJ1-1; 7 bases are shared with TRBD1. Sequenced input: tumor tissue. The TCR comes from a human donor with high-grade serous ovarian cancer. CDR3 protein: CASSLKDRRINTEAFF. Here the CDR3 DNA reads TGTGCCAGCAGCTTGAAGGACAGGCGAATTAACACTGAAGCTTTCTTT. Combining the CDR3 with reference TRBV5-6 and TRBJ1-1 gives the whole variable domain DAGVTQSPTHLIKTRGQQVTLRCSPKSGHDTVSWYQQALGQGPQFIFQYYEEEERQRGNFPDRFSGHQFPNYSSELNVNALLLGDSALYLCASSLKDRRINTEAFFGQGTRLTVV.